This T cell receptor beta chain was identified during a study of T cells in Graves' hyperthyroidism and ophthalmopathy (dated 2019 in TCRdb). Regarding the study in general: Peripheral blood was collected at initial diagnosis, before any treatment. A discovery cohort of about a hundred patients, about 43 with Graves' ophthalmopathy and more than 55 with stable Graves' hyperthyroidism, was used to find distinguishing TCR V-J signatures. According to the paper, TCR Vbeta CDR3 sequencing was carried out on over 130 peripheral blood samples, which came from 40 to 45 ophthalmopathy, 75 to 80 hyperthyroidism and about 17 progressor patients. After sampling, hyperthyroidism patients received methimazole starting at 30 mg daily, and ophthalmopathy patients received high-dose intravenous methylprednisolone. The study also compared thyroid tissue and blood T-cell repertoires from more than 5 Graves' hyperthyroidism patients. Whether ophthalmopathy could be predicted prospectively was tested in an independent validation cohort made up of under 20 hyperthyroidism patients plus 17 patients who later progressed to ophthalmopathy. The 95 to 100 discovery patients were divided at random into training and test sets in a 7:3 ratio. Study-wide conclusions, independent of this receptor: Most expanded thyroid clonotypes (frequency above 0.001) were also detected in blood, a finding suggesting that blood repertoires may reflect thyroid immune responses. No statistical method was used to fix the sample size in advance, and group allocation was not hidden from the investigators. A model built on a 13 V-J signature distinguished ophthalmopathy from stable hyperthyroidism, reaching around 88% sensitivity and around 81% specificity in cross-validation and 80%/75% in testing. In validation, the model predicted progression to ophthalmopathy a median of roughly 6.5 months before onset, with around 70% sensitivity and 72.22% specificity.

A note on this clonotype: No antigen is known for it. Within one base of it there is no much larger clone, and no base qualities were kept.

TCR beta CDR3 regions were amplified from RNA transcripts. The TCR CDR3 was subjected to a first round of RT-PCR using the HTBI primer set and the Qiagen OneStep RT-PCR kit. A second multiplex PCR round built the libraries, followed by size selection and purification. Libraries were sequenced paired-end with 100 bp reads on an Illumina HiSeq2000. As for the original processing: SOAPnuke was used to process the raw data, throwing out any read that contained adapters or uncalled bases, had a mean Phred below 15, or lacked an exact constant-primer or identifier match. COPE v1.2.5 was used to merge the high-quality paired reads, and each unique nucleotide sequence was defined as a clonotype. Clonotypes were aligned to IMGT TRBV, TRBD and TRBJ reference segments using MiTCR v1.1. Analysis was restricted to V-J combinations with a frequency above 0.0001, which covered about 99% of repertoires. A TCS score was defined as the ratio between F50 (clonal expansion) and ExV (chaos), using BLOSUM62-based TCRdist between CDR3 peptides within each V-J. Welch's t-statistics and random forest reduced just over 500 V-J features to about 12, which were used in a naive Bayes classifier (R e1071). The public reads were reanalyzed by TCRdb: fastp trimming at Q25, MiXCR alignment, in-frame beta chains only. Each CDR3 protein gets just one entry, which takes the most common genes and DNA from the rows behind it. TCRdb, rather than the study authors, made the V and J calls. The sample data list about 640,000 distinct CDR3 sequences, and 20% of these were observed just once. Together, the top ten hold over 30% of the sample.

Ophthalmopathy patients had moderately to severely active disease, with a Clinical Activity Score of 3 or more, a NOSPECS grade of 4 or more, and a disease duration of less than 3 months. Patients with uncontrolled infections, other autoimmune diseases, pregnancy or lactation were excluded. Diagnoses were established on the basis of clinical symptoms, serum thyroxine and TRAb, thyroid ultrasound, and orbital computed tomography. PBMCs were isolated from 7.5 to 10 ml of fresh peripheral blood by Ficoll-Paque density gradient centrifugation. Trizol reagent was used to extract total RNA, and RNA quality was then checked on an Agilent 2100 Bioanalyzer. The origin of this receptor is a man younger than 40 with Graves' ophthalmopathy. The sample was blood.

This receptor carries the CDR3 CASSLAAGVDSPLHF. The nucleotide sequence reads as follows: TGTGCCAGCAGTTTAGCGGCAGGGGTAGATTCACCCCTCCACTTT. Here the chain combines TRBV12-3 or TRBV12-4 and TRBJ1-6; a tentative D call is TRBD1 (6 bases match). The CDR3 holds 15 amino acids from the cysteine to the phenylalanine. Kept here is only the CDR3 DNA, which spans 45 bases and is read in frame from base 1. V drops 0 bases and J drops 8 bases, leaving 11 bases in between.